This passage covers 23 T cell receptor beta chains from one sample sequenced in a study of shared clonotypes between healthy human individuals. Libraries were prepared by immunoSEQ multiplex PCR; TCRdb keeps only in-frame clonotypes and omits some of them. This table has about 1 million clones, about 75% appearing once. The sample comprised memory CD4+ T cells sorted from blood. Sample subset: CD45RA-negative fraction. The receptors come from a man aged 18 to 29 in good health.

The V and J genes are TRBV5-3 and TRBJ2-6; TRBD1 matches at 10 bases. TRBV5-3 is labeled an ORF, and its function is uncertain. Germline trimming cut 5 bases from V and 5 bases from J; bases unmatched to any gene: 10. There are 17 residues in the CDR3. The CDR3 DNA reads TGTGCCAGAAGTCTGGGACAGGGGAACATTTGGGCCAACGTCCTGACTTTC. Its translation: CARSLGQGNIWANVLTF.

J is TRBJ1-1 and V is TRBV7-2; perhaps TRBD1 as D (6 bases). From germline, CDR1 is SGHTA and CDR2 FQGNSA. The CDR3 is made up of 14 amino acids. V was cut by 2 bases and J by 3 bases, with 10 bases left in between. The CDR3 region is CASSLNAGDTEAFF. For the CDR3, the DNA is TGTGCCAGCAGCTTAAATGCAGGGGACACTGAAGCTTTCTTT.

The J gene is TRBJ1-6, the V gene TRBV6-1, with 7 nucleotides matching TRBD1. There are 15 residues in the CDR3. V was clipped by 6 bases and J by 4 bases; unmatched bases: 6. The V gene's germline CDR1 is MNHNS and CDR2 SASEGT. CDR3 sequence reads: CASRAGTEYNSPLHF. CDR3 coding DNA: TGTGCCAGCAGAGCCGGGACAGAATATAATTCACCCCTCCACTTT.

This clone was observed a few times. The chain employs TRBV6-5 and TRBJ2-2; D not resolved. CDR3 size: 11 residues. Trimming cost V 6 bases and J 8 bases, with 7 bases left between them. Germline assignment: CDR1 MNHEY and CDR2 SVGAGI. The CDR3 bases are TGTGCCAGCAGGCGAGGTGGGGAGCTGTTTTTT. Its protein is CASRRGGELFF.

This chain links TRBV5-1 with TRBJ2-1, with 9 bases aligning to TRBD2. This CDR3 has 16 residues. Germline CDR1 and CDR2: SGHRS and YFSETQ. J was trimmed by 7 bases and V by 0 bases; bases with no gene match: 8. The CDR3 sequence is CASSLVAGGPGNEQFF. CDR3 nucleotides: TGCGCCAGCAGCTTGGTTGCGGGAGGGCCTGGGAATGAGCAGTTCTTC.

The chain employs TRBV18 and TRBJ2-5; 8 nucleotides align to TRBD1. This CDR3 comprises 15 residues. V trimming: 4 bases; J trimming: 4 bases; junction bases outside the gene matches: 8. Germline CDR1 is KGHSH and CDR2 is LQKENI. CDR3 in DNA: TGTGCCAGCTCACAACTACAGGGGGGAAGAGAGACCCAGTACTTC. Its protein product is CASSQLQGGRETQYF.

This clone was counted only a few times. The genes are TRBV6-1 and TRBJ2-7, with D perhaps matching TRBD2 (6 bases). Germline-derived CDR1 and CDR2 are MNHNS and SASEGT. The CDR3 contains 12 residues. V lost 5 bases and J 3 bases, leaving 8 bases between the germline ends. This CDR3 reads CASSTRGYEQYF. Here the CDR3 DNA reads TGTGCCAGCAGTACGCGGGGCTACGAGCAGTACTTC.

The chain uses TRBV7-3 and TRBJ2-1, with a tentative D call TRBD2 (5 bases). V lost 11 bases and J 7 bases, leaving 12 bases between the germline ends. CDR1 and CDR2 from the germline V gene are SGHTA and FQGTGA. The CDR3 consists of 11 residues. Here the CDR3 DNA reads TGTGCCGGAGGCCCTGGGAATGAGCAGTTCTTC. Protein: CAGGPGNEQFF. Using reference TRBV7-3 and TRBJ2-1 for the parts outside the CDR3, the full variable domain is GAGVSQTPSNKVTEKGKYVELRCDPISGHTALYWYRQSLGQGPEFLIYFQGTGAADDSGLPNDRFFAVRPEGSVSTLKIQRTERGDSAVYLCAGGPGNEQFFGPGTRLTVL.

This chain connects TRBV5-4 to TRBJ1-6; TRBD1 might be the D (6 bases). Germline CDR1 is SGHNT and CDR2 is YYREEE (reference sequence). This CDR3 is built from 14 residues. The V gene lost 0 bases and the J gene lost 6 bases, with 7 bases spanning the gap. The CDR3 bases are TGTGCCAGCAGCTTGGGACAGGTTAATTCACCCCTCCACTTT. Amino acids: CASSLGQVNSPLHF.

V usage is TRBV7-2 and J usage is TRBJ1-2; D is possibly TRBD1 (5 bases). The CDR3 is 15 amino acids. V shed 5 bases and J shed 4 bases, with 17 bases lying between them. The V gene's germline CDR1 is SGHTA and CDR2 FQGNSA. The DNA of the CDR3 is TGTGCCAGCAGCCCTTCCCCCACAGGTTTCTATGGCTACACCTTC. It encodes CASSPSPTGFYGYTF.

CDR3 in DNA: TGTGCCAGTAGTATGGGCCTTATTAGCACAGATACGCAGTATTTT. This gives the protein CASSMGLISTDTQYF. The rearrangement joins TRBV19 to TRBJ2-3; D gene ambiguous. The length of the CDR3 is 15 residues. The germline V gene has CDR1 LNHDA and CDR2 SQIVND (reference sequence). V lost 3 bases to trimming and J lost 0 bases, with 10 bases between them.

The chain is built from TRBV5-1 and TRBJ2-3, with a tentative D call TRBD1 (5 bases). Germline loops: CDR1 SGHRS, CDR2 YFSETQ. The CDR3 is made up of 15 amino acids. Trimming pared 6 bases from V and 2 bases from J, leaving 16 bases between. The CDR3 reads CASTDSLSFTDTQYF. CDR3 DNA: TGCGCCAGCACCGACAGTCTTAGCTTCACAGATACGCAGTATTTT. Using reference TRBV5-1 and TRBJ2-3 for the parts outside the CDR3, the full variable domain is KAGVTQTPRYLIKTRGQQVTLSCSPISGHRSVSWYQQTPGQGLQFLFEYFSETQRNKGNFPGRFSGRQFSNSRSEMNVSTLELGDSALYLCASTDSLSFTDTQYFGPGTRLTVL.

This chain connects TRBV14 to TRBJ2-1, with D maybe TRBD1 (6 bases). Germline loops: CDR1 SGHDN, CDR2 FVKESK. The CDR3 is made up of 16 amino acids. V lost 1 base and J 0 bases, leaving 10 bases between the germline ends. CDR3 region: CASSQATGRSYNEQFF. The CDR3 region has the DNA TGTGCCAGCAGCCAAGCAACAGGGCGCTCCTACAATGAGCAGTTCTTC.

V is TRBV7-3 and J is TRBJ2-3; D perhaps matches TRBD1 (6 bases). The CDR3 extends over 14 amino acids. V dropped 5 bases and J dropped 3 bases, with 12 bases sitting between them. CDR1 and CDR2 (germline): SGHTA, FQGTGA. CDR3 coding DNA: TGTGCCAGCAGCCGAAGGGGGTGGACAGATACGCAGTATTTT. Translation: CASSRRGWTDTQYF. The full variable domain, its missing parts supplied by reference TRBV7-3 and TRBJ2-3, is GAGVSQTPSNKVTEKGKYVELRCDPISGHTALYWYRQSLGQGPEFLIYFQGTGAADDSGLPNDRFFAVRPEGSVSTLKIQRTERGDSAVYLCASSRRGWTDTQYFGPGTRLTVL.

The V and J genes are TRBV7-9 and TRBJ2-6; D may match TRBD1 or TRBD2 (5 bases each). Germline CDR1 and CDR2: SEHNR and FQNEAQ (reference sequence). Trimming shortened V by 1 base and J by 4 bases, and 14 bases separated the two germline ends. The CDR3 sequence is 17 residues long. The CDR3 coding sequence is TGTGCCAGCAGCTTAGGGTCCGGGACCAGCGGGGCCAACGTCCTGACTTTC. Its translation: CASSLGSGTSGANVLTF.

The gene calls are TRBV15 and TRBJ1-3; a possible D gene is TRBD1 (5 bases). CDR1 is LNHNV and CDR2 is YYDKDF in the germline V gene (reference sequence). There are 14 residues in the CDR3. V was pared by 2 bases and J by 8 bases, with 13 bases between. CDR3: CATSRPGTPDTIYF. Written as DNA, the CDR3 is TGTGCCACCAGCAGACCCGGGACGCCAGACACCATATATTTT.

This chain uses TRBV30 with TRBJ2-5; the D gene is possibly TRBD2 (7 bases). The CDR3 contains 13 residues. Trimming left V 2 bases short and J 5 bases short, with 12 bases between. From germline, CDR1 is GTSNPN and CDR2 SVGIG (reference sequence). This CDR3 is CAWSRGARETQYF. The CDR3 nucleotides are TGTGCCTGGAGTCGGGGGGCCCGGGAGACCCAGTACTTC.

The rearrangement links TRBV10-3 to TRBJ2-1; 10 bases are a match to TRBD2. J gave up 7 bases and V 7 bases, and 7 bases lay outside the gene matches. Germline CDR1 ENHRY, CDR2 SYGVKD. The CDR3 spans 14 residues. CDR3 protein: CAITEAGGLNEQFF. In DNA, the CDR3 is TGTGCCATCACCGAAGCGGGAGGGCTTAATGAGCAGTTCTTC.

With respect to this clone: The same CDR3 is also encoded by other DNA sequences in this sample. This chain links TRBV5-1 with TRBJ1-6; D not certain. The CDR3 sequence is 13 residues long. Trimming removed 0 bases from V and 7 bases from J, with 5 bases in between. Per germline, CDR1 SGHRS and CDR2 YFSETQ. CDR3 coding DNA: TGCGCCAGCAGCTTGGAAGGGAATTCACCCCTCCACTTT. Its translation: CASSLEGNSPLHF. Variable domain in full (rest from reference TRBV5-1 and TRBJ1-6): KAGVTQTPRYLIKTRGQQVTLSCSPISGHRSVSWYQQTPGQGLQFLFEYFSETQRNKGNFPGRFSGRQFSNSRSEMNVSTLELGDSALYLCASSLEGNSPLHFGNGTRLTVT.

This clone was detected ten times or more. The rearrangement uses TRBV4-3 and TRBJ2-3; D perhaps matches TRBD2 (6 bases). V shed 4 bases and J shed 2 bases, with 16 bases lying between them. Germline CDR1 LGHNA, CDR2 YSLEER. The CDR3 has 16 amino acids. CDR3 DNA sequence: TGCGCCAGCAGCCCGTCAGCGGGCAGAAACACAGATACGCAGTATTTT. This translates into CASSPSAGRNTDTQYF.

The genes are TRBV19 and TRBJ2-6; perhaps TRBD1 as D (5 bases). The V gene lost 8 bases and the J gene lost 0 bases, with 11 bases spanning the gap. The V gene's germline CDR1 is LNHDA and CDR2 SQIVND (reference sequence). This CDR3 has 15 amino acids. The CDR3 DNA sequence: TGTGCCAGTTCCGTTGGGGCCTCTGGGGCCAACGTCCTGACTTTC. Its translation: CASSVGASGANVLTF.

The genes are TRBV18 and TRBJ2-1; TRBD2 matches 9 bases. The CDR3 runs 16 residues. CDR1 KGHSH and CDR2 LQKENI come from the germline V gene. J lost 2 bases, V lost 3 bases, and 5 bases had no gene match. CDR3 in DNA: TGTGCCAGCTCACCGGGACTAGCCATAACCTACAATGAGCAGTTCTTC. Translating gives CASSPGLAITYNEQFF.

This sequence joins TRBV29-1 and TRBJ2-5; 7 bases line up with TRBD2. V was pared by 2 bases and J by 1 base, with 13 bases of the junction left unmatched. The CDR3 is made up of 17 amino acids. Germline-derived CDR1 and CDR2 are SQVTM and ANQGSEA. CDR3 residues: CSVETLSGGWGQETQYF. For the CDR3, the DNA is TGCAGCGTTGAAACCCTTTCGGGGGGATGGGGCCAAGAGACCCAGTACTTC.